Listed below are T cell receptor beta chains from one sample, sequenced in a study of neurological immune-mediated disorders. Each CDR3 protein gets one entry after TCRdb re-called the 5' RACE reads with MiXCR. Found here are approximately 30,000 distinct CDR3 sequences, roughly 15% of them singletons; the top ten hold roughly 27%. Sequencing was performed on PBMCs. The receptors derive from a man between 65 and 85 years old in good health. Each CDR3 is given with its conserved first and last residue. The D gene is left open where the match is weak. Not all rows give a size; the values are once, few, many and, for expanded clones, a class.

d_call: TRBD1; clone_size: many; v_call: TRBV4-3; j_call: TRBJ2-1; cdr3_aa: CASSQDPGQGASEQFF; cdr3_nt: TGCGCCAGCAGCCAAGATCCGGGACAGGGGGCATCTGAGCAGTTCTTC
d_call: TRBD1; clone_size: many; v_call: TRBV7-8; j_call: TRBJ1-6; cdr3_aa: CASSLGTGVSPLHF; cdr3_nt: TGTGCCAGCAGCTTGGGGACAGGGGTCTCACCCCTCCACTTT
d_call: TRBD1; clone_size: many; v_call: TRBV5-1; j_call: TRBJ2-7; cdr3_aa: CASSPGTGSYEQYF; cdr3_nt: TGCGCCAGCAGCCCCGGGACAGGGAGCTACGAGCAGTACTTC
d_call: -; clone_size: many; v_call: TRBV5-5; j_call: TRBJ2-1; cdr3_aa: CASSVDSPGSYNEQFF; cdr3_nt: TGTGCCAGCAGCGTTGACAGTCCCGGCTCCTACAATGAGCAGTTCTTC
d_call: TRBD2; clone_size: -; v_call: TRBV2; j_call: TRBJ2-2; cdr3_aa: CASTQGLGNTGELFF; cdr3_nt: TGTGCCAGCACACAGGGACTAGGGAATACCGGGGAGCTGTTTTTT
d_call: TRBD2; clone_size: many; v_call: TRBV27; j_call: TRBJ2-3; cdr3_aa: CASSPLAGVGTDTQYF; cdr3_nt: TGTGCCAGCAGTCCCCTAGCGGGGGTAGGAACAGATACGCAGTATTTT
d_call: TRBD2; clone_size: many; v_call: TRBV6-6; j_call: TRBJ2-3; cdr3_aa: CASSFATSGGPTDTQYF; cdr3_nt: TGTGCCAGCAGCTTCGCGACTAGCGGGGGCCCCACAGATACGCAGTATTTT
d_call: -; clone_size: many; v_call: TRBV24-1; j_call: TRBJ1-5; cdr3_aa: CATSDSTFGLGQPQHF; cdr3_nt: TGTGCCACCAGTGATTCGACATTCGGGTTAGGACAGCCCCAGCATTTT
d_call: -; clone_size: many; v_call: TRBV20-1; j_call: TRBJ1-2; cdr3_aa: CSASGGGYGYTF; cdr3_nt: TGCAGTGCTAGTGGTGGGGGCTATGGCTACACCTTC
d_call: -; clone_size: many; v_call: TRBV4-3; j_call: TRBJ1-5; cdr3_aa: CASSQVKGFQPQHF; cdr3_nt: TGCGCCAGCAGCCAAGTTAAGGGTTTTCAGCCCCAGCATTTT
d_call: -; clone_size: many; v_call: TRBV4-3; j_call: TRBJ2-2; cdr3_aa: CASSRSSQNTGELFF; cdr3_nt: TGCGCCAGCAGCCGCTCATCCCAAAACACCGGGGAGCTGTTTTTT
d_call: -; clone_size: many; v_call: TRBV5-5; j_call: TRBJ2-7; cdr3_aa: CASSLFSKGGYEQYF; cdr3_nt: TGTGCCAGCAGCTTGTTTAGTAAAGGCGGCTACGAGCAGTACTTC
d_call: -; clone_size: many; v_call: TRBV7-2; j_call: TRBJ1-6; cdr3_aa: CASSPQGGSYNSPLHF; cdr3_nt: TGTGCCAGCAGTCCACAGGGAGGCTCCTATAATTCACCCCTCCACTTT
d_call: -; clone_size: few; v_call: TRBV19; j_call: TRBJ1-1; cdr3_aa: CASSPGDRMNTEAFF; cdr3_nt: TGTGCCAGTAGCCCGGGGGACCGCATGAACACTGAAGCTTTCTTT
d_call: TRBD2; clone_size: many; v_call: TRBV20-1; j_call: TRBJ2-1; cdr3_aa: CSGIAGESLTYNEQFF; cdr3_nt: TGCAGTGGTATAGCGGGGGAGTCGCTGACCTACAATGAGCAGTTCTTC
d_call: -; clone_size: many; v_call: TRBV5-1; j_call: TRBJ1-1; cdr3_aa: CASRGEPNTEAFF; cdr3_nt: TGCGCCAGTCGCGGGGAACCGAACACTGAAGCTTTCTTT
d_call: -; clone_size: many; v_call: TRBV9; j_call: TRBJ1-1; cdr3_aa: CASSEGPMGTEAFF; cdr3_nt: TGTGCCAGCAGCGAGGGGCCGATGGGGACTGAAGCTTTCTTT
d_call: -; clone_size: many; v_call: TRBV20-1; j_call: TRBJ2-7; cdr3_aa: CSASPGYEQYF; cdr3_nt: TGCAGTGCTAGCCCTGGTTACGAGCAGTACTTC
d_call: TRBD1; clone_size: many; v_call: TRBV5-1; j_call: TRBJ1-1; cdr3_aa: CASSRDRGNTEAFF; cdr3_nt: TGCGCCAGCAGTCGTGACAGGGGTAACACTGAAGCTTTCTTT
d_call: TRBD1; clone_size: -; v_call: TRBV15; j_call: TRBJ2-7; cdr3_aa: CATSRIGQERYEQYF; cdr3_nt: TGTGCCACCAGCAGAATCGGACAGGAGCGATACGAGCAGTACTTC
d_call: -; clone_size: many; v_call: TRBV9; j_call: TRBJ2-2; cdr3_aa: CASSVGTGELFF; cdr3_nt: TGTGCCAGCAGCGTAGGAACCGGGGAGCTGTTTTTT
d_call: -; clone_size: once; v_call: TRBV12-3/TRBV12-4; j_call: TRBJ1-5; cdr3_aa: CASSLGTGDNQPQHF; cdr3_nt: TGTGCCAGCAGTTTAGGGACGGGGGACAATCAGCCCCAGCATTTT
d_call: TRBD1; clone_size: many; v_call: TRBV19; j_call: TRBJ2-3; cdr3_aa: CASRSDRGGDTQYF; cdr3_nt: TGTGCCAGTAGATCGGACAGGGGGGGCGATACGCAGTATTTT
d_call: -; clone_size: many; v_call: TRBV10-2; j_call: TRBJ2-5; cdr3_aa: CASSVGRETQYF; cdr3_nt: TGCGCCAGCAGTGTGGGGCGCGAGACCCAGTACTTC
d_call: TRBD2; clone_size: many; v_call: TRBV5-1; j_call: TRBJ2-3; cdr3_aa: CASSIREGIADTQYF; cdr3_nt: TGCGCCAGCAGCATCAGGGAGGGAATAGCAGATACGCAGTATTTT
d_call: -; clone_size: many; v_call: TRBV25-1; j_call: TRBJ2-7; cdr3_aa: CASSKAGSMYEQYF; cdr3_nt: TGTGCCAGCAGTAAAGCGGGCAGTATGTACGAGCAGTACTTC
d_call: -; clone_size: many; v_call: TRBV5-1; j_call: TRBJ1-1; cdr3_aa: CASSLALGMNTEAFF; cdr3_nt: TGCGCCAGCAGCTTGGCCCTGGGCATGAACACTGAAGCTTTCTTT
d_call: -; clone_size: many; v_call: TRBV5-1; j_call: TRBJ2-1; cdr3_aa: CASSRRDNEQFF; cdr3_nt: TGCGCCAGCAGCCGACGCGACAATGAGCAGTTCTTC
d_call: -; clone_size: many; v_call: TRBV7-2; j_call: TRBJ2-2; cdr3_aa: CASSLAPFRDLAGELFF; cdr3_nt: TGTGCCAGCAGCTTAGCTCCATTCAGGGATTTGGCCGGGGAGCTGTTTTTT
d_call: -; clone_size: many; v_call: TRBV7-2; j_call: TRBJ1-5; cdr3_aa: CASSSYPGYNQPQHF; cdr3_nt: TGTGCCAGCAGCTCTTACCCAGGGTACAATCAGCCCCAGCATTTT
d_call: TRBD1; clone_size: many; v_call: TRBV20-1; j_call: TRBJ1-1; cdr3_aa: CSAPDRRRNTEAFF; cdr3_nt: TGCAGTGCTCCGGACAGGCGCAGAAACACTGAAGCTTTCTTT
d_call: -; clone_size: many; v_call: TRBV3-1; j_call: TRBJ2-5; cdr3_aa: CASSQHRRETQYF; cdr3_nt: TGTGCCAGCAGCCAGCATCGACGAGAGACCCAGTACTTC
d_call: -; clone_size: many; v_call: TRBV9; j_call: TRBJ1-1; cdr3_aa: CASSAHGGTEAFF; cdr3_nt: TGTGCCAGCAGCGCCCACGGGGGGACCGAAGCTTTCTTT
d_call: -; clone_size: many; v_call: TRBV7-2; j_call: TRBJ1-2; cdr3_aa: CASSLDIGRDHGYTF; cdr3_nt: TGTGCCAGCAGCTTAGATATCGGCAGAGATCATGGCTACACCTTC
d_call: TRBD1; clone_size: -; v_call: TRBV7-2; j_call: TRBJ1-2; cdr3_aa: CASSSPTGMNGYTF; cdr3_nt: TGTGCCAGCAGCTCCCCGACAGGGATGAATGGCTACACCTTC